This T cell receptor beta chain was found in a study of early T cells in non-severe SARS-CoV-2 infection. Study background: The authors sequenced bulk RNA from unsorted whole blood, leaving chains unpaired. Notes on the study in general: VDJdb-based matching was biased toward anti-spike CD8 responses and missed private and CD4 specificities.

This CDR3 is 15 amino acids long. Trimming cost V 5 bases and J 5 bases; bases outside gene matches: 4. The germline CDR1 and CDR2 sequences are SEHNR and FQNEAQ (reference sequence). Unique molecular identifiers were affixed to single, distinct cDNA molecules. MiXCR, applied by TCRdb to the 5' RACE reads, yields one record per CDR3 protein. The sample includes under 70,000 distinct CDR3 sequences, 10% to 15% of them seen just once. For this clonotype: Antigen: not known.

The sequence was collected from an adult who was a healthcare worker with PCR-confirmed SARS-CoV-2 infection or an uninfected control (not recorded which). The chain employs TRBV7-9 and TRBJ2-1, with TRBD1 identical over 12 bases. Specimen: whole blood. The CDR3 reads CASSEGTGGHNEQFF. The CDR3 DNA reads TGTGCCAGCAGCGAGGGGACAGGGGGCCACAATGAGCAGTTCTTC. Looking up the rest from reference TRBV7-9 and TRBJ2-1 gives the full variable domain: DTGVSQNPRHKITKRGQNVTFRCDPISEHNRLYWYRQTLGQGPEFLTYFQNEAQLEKSRLLSDRFSAERPKGSFSTLEIQRTEQGDSAMYLCASSEGTGGHNEQFFGPGTRLTVL.